What follows are 11 T cell receptor beta chains derived from one specimen sequenced in a study of shared clonotypes between healthy human individuals. The table came from immunoSEQ multiplex PCR; TCRdb's copy has only in-frame clones and leaves some out. The sample holds about 2.4 million clones, around nine tenths seen once. Sequencing used naive CD4+ T cells sorted from blood. Subset indicated: CD45RA+ positively selected. These receptors were collected from a man between 18 and 29 years old in good health.

The J gene is TRBJ2-7, the V gene TRBV29-1, with a weak D call TRBD2 (5 bases). The CDR3 loop spans 12 amino acids. V dropped 6 bases and J dropped 5 bases, with 14 bases sitting between them. From germline, CDR1 is SQVTM and CDR2 ANQGSEA. CDR3 sequence reads: CSVHNEGHEQYF. The CDR3 region has the DNA TGCAGCGTACATAACGAGGGTCACGAGCAGTACTTC.

The rearrangement links TRBV5-8 to TRBJ2-1; possibly TRBD1 for D (7 bases). The CDR3 sequence is 16 residues long. Germline CDR1 reads SGHTS; CDR2 reads YDEGEE. Deletions cut 5 bases from V and 3 bases from J, with 18 bases between. As DNA, the CDR3 is TGTGCCAGCAGGGAATGGGGGCAGGGGGGCTACAATGAGCAGTTCTTC. Amino acid sequence: CASREWGQGGYNEQFF.

The chain employs TRBV28 and TRBJ2-7, with TRBD1 matching 8 bases. Per germline, CDR1 MDHEN and CDR2 SYDVKM. CDR3 length: 13 residues. With V trimmed by 6 bases and J by 4 bases, 5 bases remained unmatched. CDR3 in DNA: TGTGCCAGCAGGTTGAGACAGGGGTACGAGCAGTACTTC. Translation gives CASRLRQGYEQYF.

In the case of this clone: Other DNA variants within this sample encode the same CDR3. This chain joins TRBV7-2 and TRBJ2-3, with D unclear. Germline loops: CDR1 SGHTA, CDR2 FQGNSA. CDR3 size: 12 residues. V was clipped by 2 bases and J by 3 bases, with 3 bases between them. The chain's CDR3 is CASSLFTDTQYF. DNA of the CDR3: TGTGCCAGCAGCTTATTTACAGATACGCAGTATTTT.

The J gene is TRBJ1-3, the V gene TRBV14; D remains ambiguous. V was pared by 4 bases and J by 0 bases, with 13 bases between. Germline CDR1 is SGHDN and CDR2 is FVKESK. This CDR3 has 16 amino acids. In nucleotides, the CDR3 is TGTGCCAGCAGCCCGTCCCTCTCCCGCTCTGGAAACACCATATATTTT. Its translation: CASSPSLSRSGNTIYF.

V is TRBV9 and J is TRBJ2-7; 13 bases align to TRBD2. The germline CDR1 and CDR2 sequences are SGDLS and YYNGEE. V lost 0 bases to trimming and J lost 5 bases; unmatched junction nucleotides: 8. CDR3 length equals 17 residues. Written as DNA, the CDR3 is TGTGCCAGCAGCGTAGGGGAGGGGACTAGCGGGACTAACGAGCAGTACTTC. Its protein product is CASSVGEGTSGTNEQYF.

This chain uses TRBV6-4 with TRBJ1-6; maybe TRBD1 (5 bases). The CDR3 sequence is 15 residues long. Trimming took off 8 bases at V and 2 bases at J, with 13 bases between the two ends. Germline values: CDR1 MRHNA, CDR2 SNTAGT. Here the CDR3 DNA reads TGTGCCAGCTTCACGGGGGGGACCTATAATTCACCCCTCCACTTT. The encoded protein is CASFTGGTYNSPLHF.

As for this clone: Other DNA sequences in this specimen translate into the identical CDR3. The chain has TRBV7-2 and TRBJ1-1, with D hard to call. The CDR3 consists of 15 residues. CDR1 is SGHTA, CDR2 FQGNSA, per germline. Trimming pared 0 bases from V and 0 bases from J, leaving 8 bases between. The CDR3 coding sequence is TGTGCCAGCAGCTTAGCCGGAGGTCTGAACACTGAAGCTTTCTTT. Amino acids: CASSLAGGLNTEAFF.

This rearrangement joins TRBV10-1 to TRBJ2-5; 7 bases map to TRBD1. After removal of 5 bases from V and 7 bases from J, the junction contained 16 bases not matched to a gene. Germline CDR1 is WNHNN and CDR2 is SYGVQD (reference sequence). The CDR3 consists of 16 residues. The CDR3 loop reads CASSKGTERPSTTQYF. Written as DNA, the CDR3 is TGCGCCAGCAGTAAGGGGACAGAGCGGCCCTCGACGACCCAGTACTTC.

This sequence joins TRBV7-2 and TRBJ2-5; maybe TRBD2 (6 bases). Trimming removed 5 bases from V and 2 bases from J, with 12 bases in between. The germline V gene encodes CDR1 SGHTA and CDR2 FQGNSA. The CDR3 sequence is 14 residues long. The CDR3, as DNA: TGTGCCAGCAGCGGGGAGGCTTTTCAAGAGACCCAGTACTTC. Protein sequence: CASSGEAFQETQYF.

The V gene is TRBV5-1, the J gene TRBJ2-7; 10 bases are a match to TRBD2. The length of the CDR3 is 15 residues. V lost 0 bases and J lost 5; bases outside the gene matches: 5. From germline, CDR1 is SGHRS and CDR2 YFSETQ. The CDR3 DNA sequence: TGCGCCAGCAGCTTGGGAAGGACTAGCGGAGACGAGCAGTACTTC. This encodes CASSLGRTSGDEQYF.